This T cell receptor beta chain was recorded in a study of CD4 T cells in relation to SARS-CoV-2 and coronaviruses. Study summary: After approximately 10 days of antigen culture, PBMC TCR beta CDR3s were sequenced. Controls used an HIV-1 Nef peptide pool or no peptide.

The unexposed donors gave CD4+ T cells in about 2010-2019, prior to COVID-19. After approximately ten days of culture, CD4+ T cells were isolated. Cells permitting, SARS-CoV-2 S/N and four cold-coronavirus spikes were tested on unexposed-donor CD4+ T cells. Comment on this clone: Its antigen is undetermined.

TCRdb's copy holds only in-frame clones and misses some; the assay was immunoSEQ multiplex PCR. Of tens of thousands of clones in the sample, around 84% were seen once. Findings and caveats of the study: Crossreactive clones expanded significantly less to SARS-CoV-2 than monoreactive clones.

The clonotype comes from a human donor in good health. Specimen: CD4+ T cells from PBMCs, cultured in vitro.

The CDR3 reads CASSFTGDSYNEQFF. The CDR3 DNA is TGTGCCAGCAGCTTCACAGGAGACTCCTACAATGAGCAGTTCTTC. The rearrangement uses TRBV7-2 and TRBJ2-1, with D maybe TRBD1 (5 bases). This CDR3 is 15 amino acids long. V was cut by 3 bases and J by 0 bases, with 9 bases left in between. Germline-derived CDR1 and CDR2 are SGHTA and FQGNSA.